This TCR beta chain stems from a study of blood T cell repertoires in COVID-19. Repertoires were generated with immunoSEQ multiplex PCR, while TCRdb's copy carries only in-frame clones and drops some. The sample includes about 68,000 clones, 80% to 90% of them seen just once. This CDR3 has 16 amino acids. Per germline, CDR1 SGHNT and CDR2 YENEEA. Deletions cut 1 base from V and 1 base from J, with 13 bases between. Sequenced: peripheral blood. The receptor was isolated from a man in his fifties or sixties with active COVID-19. The gene calls are TRBV11-3 and TRBJ1-1, with D possibly being TRBD1 (5 bases). CDR3 region: CASSLGGGSPNTEAFF. Written as DNA, the CDR3 is TGTGCCAGCAGCTTAGGGGGGGGGAGCCCGAACACTGAAGCTTTCTTT.